A single TCR beta chain is shown here with its context. What it recognizes is unknown. V lost 4 bases, J lost 2 bases, and 12 bases stayed unmatched. The CDR3 is 17 residues long. Germline assignment: CDR1 SGHDT and CDR2 YYEEEE. Built from TCR beta cDNA, the libraries had unique molecular identifiers in them. TCRdb re-called the PCR reads through MiXCR, storing one row per CDR3 protein. The sample includes about 620,000 distinct CDR3 sequences, roughly two fifths of them seen just once. This sample is drawn from a study of post-analysis software for immune sequencing data. Findings of the study overall: Pronounced co-clustering by F measure was evident among identically batched samples. TRBV5-6, TRBV5-1 and TRBV20-1 belonged to a set of a few TRBV segments that were more frequent in patients than controls.

Sequencing was performed on blood. The V call is TRBV5-6, the J call TRBJ2-3; 8 bases agree with TRBD2. This clonotype originated in a girl aged 10-17 years with multiple sclerosis. The CDR3 loop reads CASSELGGGTITDTQYF. The CDR3 DNA is TGTGCCAGCAGCGAGCTGGGCGGGGGGACTATCACAGATACGCAGTATTTT.